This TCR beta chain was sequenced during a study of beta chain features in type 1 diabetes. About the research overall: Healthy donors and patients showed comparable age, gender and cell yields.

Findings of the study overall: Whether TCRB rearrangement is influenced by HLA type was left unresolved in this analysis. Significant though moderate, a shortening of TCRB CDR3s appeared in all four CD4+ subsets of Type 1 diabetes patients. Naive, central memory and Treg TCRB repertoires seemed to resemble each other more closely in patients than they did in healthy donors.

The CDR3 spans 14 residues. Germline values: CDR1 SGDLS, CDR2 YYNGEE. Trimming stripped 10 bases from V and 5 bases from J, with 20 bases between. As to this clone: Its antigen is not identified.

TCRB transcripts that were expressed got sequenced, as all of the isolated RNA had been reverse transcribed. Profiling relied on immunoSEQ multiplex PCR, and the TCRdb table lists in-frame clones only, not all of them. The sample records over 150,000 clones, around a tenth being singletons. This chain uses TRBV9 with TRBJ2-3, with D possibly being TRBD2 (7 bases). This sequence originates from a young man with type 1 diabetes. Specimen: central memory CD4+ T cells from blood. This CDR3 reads CASSGGGIGDTQYF. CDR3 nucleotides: TGTGCCTCCAGTGGGGGGGGCATTGGAGATACGCAGTATTTT.